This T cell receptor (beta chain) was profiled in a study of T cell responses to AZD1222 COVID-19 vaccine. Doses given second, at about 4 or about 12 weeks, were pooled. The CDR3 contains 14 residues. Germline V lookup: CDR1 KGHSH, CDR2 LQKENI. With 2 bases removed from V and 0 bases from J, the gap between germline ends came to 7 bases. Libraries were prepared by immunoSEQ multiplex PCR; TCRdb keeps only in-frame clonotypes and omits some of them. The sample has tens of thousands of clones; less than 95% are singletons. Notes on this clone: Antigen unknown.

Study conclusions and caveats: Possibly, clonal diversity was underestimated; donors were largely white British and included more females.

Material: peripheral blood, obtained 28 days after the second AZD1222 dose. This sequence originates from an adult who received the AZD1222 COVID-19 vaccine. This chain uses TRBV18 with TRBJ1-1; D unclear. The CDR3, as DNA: TGTGCCAGCTCACCAGACCGACTGAACACTGAAGCTTTCTTT. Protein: CASSPDRLNTEAFF.